Following are 2 T cell receptor beta chains from one sample sequenced in a study of graft-versus-host responses after intestinal transplantation. Sequencing used immunoSEQ multiplex PCR; TCRdb keeps in-frame clones, though not all of them. The table has around 89,000 clones, under 95% seen once. Their antigen targets remain unknown. The source was unstimulated CD8+ T cells sorted from spleen or lymph node cells, collected before transplant. Receptors were obtained from a human donor who was the organ donor for an intestinal transplant.

This chain uses TRBV10-3 with TRBJ2-4, with a tentative D call TRBD1 (6 bases). The CDR3 totals 13 residues. Germline lookup yields CDR1 ENHRY and CDR2 SYGVKD. V lost 3 bases, J lost 7 bases, and 10 bases lay in between. The CDR3 reads CAISDRGGNIQYF. In nucleotides, the CDR3 is TGTGCCATCAGTGACAGGGGTGGGAACATTCAGTACTTC.

The rearrangement links TRBV4-3 to TRBJ2-3; TRBD1 matches at 9 bases. CDR3 length: 17 amino acids. V gave up 3 bases and J gave up 2 bases; unmatched junction bases: 9. Germline V lookup: CDR1 LGHNA, CDR2 YSLEER. CDR3 region: CASSQEGQGHLTDTQYF. As DNA, the CDR3 is TGCGCCAGCAGCCAGGAGGGACAGGGCCACCTCACAGATACGCAGTATTTT.